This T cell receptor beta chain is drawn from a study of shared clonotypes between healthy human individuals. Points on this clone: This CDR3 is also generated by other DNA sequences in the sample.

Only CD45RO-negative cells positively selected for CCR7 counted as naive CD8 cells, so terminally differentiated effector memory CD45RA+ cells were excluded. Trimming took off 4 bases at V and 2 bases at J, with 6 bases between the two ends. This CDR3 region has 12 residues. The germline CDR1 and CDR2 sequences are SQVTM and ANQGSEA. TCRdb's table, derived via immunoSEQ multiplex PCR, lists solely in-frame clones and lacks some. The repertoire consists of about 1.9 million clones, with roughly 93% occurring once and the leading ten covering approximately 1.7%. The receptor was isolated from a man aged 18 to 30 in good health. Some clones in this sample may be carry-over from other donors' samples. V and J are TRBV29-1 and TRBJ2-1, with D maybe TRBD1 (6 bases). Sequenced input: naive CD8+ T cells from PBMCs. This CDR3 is CSVGTAYNEQFF. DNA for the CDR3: TGCAGCGTTGGGACAGCCTACAATGAGCAGTTCTTC.